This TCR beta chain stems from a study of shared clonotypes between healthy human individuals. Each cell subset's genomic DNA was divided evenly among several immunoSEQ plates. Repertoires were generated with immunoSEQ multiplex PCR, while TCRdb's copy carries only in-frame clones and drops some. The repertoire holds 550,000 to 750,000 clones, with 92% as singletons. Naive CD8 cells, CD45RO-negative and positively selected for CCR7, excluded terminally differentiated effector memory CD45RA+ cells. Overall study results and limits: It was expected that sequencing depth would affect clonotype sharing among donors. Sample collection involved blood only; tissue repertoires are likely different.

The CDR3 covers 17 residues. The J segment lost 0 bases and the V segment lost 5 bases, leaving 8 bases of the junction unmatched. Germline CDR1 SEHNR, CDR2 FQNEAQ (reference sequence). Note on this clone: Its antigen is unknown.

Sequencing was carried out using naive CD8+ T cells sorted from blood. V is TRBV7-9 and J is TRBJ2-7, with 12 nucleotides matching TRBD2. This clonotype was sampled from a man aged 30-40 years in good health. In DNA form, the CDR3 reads TGTGCCAGCAGCCCGCGGACTAGCGGGGAGGCCTCCTACGAGCAGTACTTC. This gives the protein CASSPRTSGEASYEQYF.